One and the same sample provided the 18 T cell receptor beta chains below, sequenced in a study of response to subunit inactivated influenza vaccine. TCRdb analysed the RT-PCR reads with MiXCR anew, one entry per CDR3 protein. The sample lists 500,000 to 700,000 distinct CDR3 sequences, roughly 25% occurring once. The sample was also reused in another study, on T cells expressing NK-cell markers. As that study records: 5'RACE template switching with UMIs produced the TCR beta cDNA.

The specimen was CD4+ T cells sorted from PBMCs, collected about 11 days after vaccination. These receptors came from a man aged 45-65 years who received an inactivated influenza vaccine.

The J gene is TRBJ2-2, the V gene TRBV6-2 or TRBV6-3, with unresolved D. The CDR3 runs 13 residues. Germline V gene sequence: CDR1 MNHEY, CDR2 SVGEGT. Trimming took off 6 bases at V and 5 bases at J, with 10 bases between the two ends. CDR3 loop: CASSLLLTGELFF. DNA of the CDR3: TGTGCCAGCAGCCTTCTCTTGACCGGGGAGCTGTTTTTT.

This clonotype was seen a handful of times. For the CDR3, the DNA is TGCAGTGCTAGAGATAGCGGGACAGGGGGGTTCGAGCAGTACTTC. Protein product: CSARDSGTGGFEQYF. This chain uses TRBV20-1 with TRBJ2-7; TRBD1 aligns across 11 bases. Germline V CDR1 and CDR2: DFQATT, SNEGSKA (reference sequence). The CDR3 is made up of 15 amino acids. The V and J ends lost 0 bases and 6 bases, in that order; junction bases with no gene match: 7.

The CDR3 coding sequence is TGTGCCAGCAGCTCCAGGTTGACAAAGAACACCGGGGAGCTGTTTTTT. It translates to CASSSRLTKNTGELFF. This chain joins TRBV7-9 and TRBJ2-2, with no clear D. CDR3 length: 16 amino acids. V lost 4 bases to trimming and J lost 1 base, with 13 bases between them. Germline values: CDR1 SEHNR, CDR2 FQNEAQ (reference sequence).

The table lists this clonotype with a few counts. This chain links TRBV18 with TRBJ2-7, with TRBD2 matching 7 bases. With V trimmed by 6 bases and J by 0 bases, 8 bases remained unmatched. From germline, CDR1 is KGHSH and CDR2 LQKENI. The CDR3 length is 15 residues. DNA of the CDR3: TGTGCCAGCTCCCTCGGCAGGACTAGCTCCTACGAGCAGTACTTC. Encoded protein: CASSLGRTSSYEQYF. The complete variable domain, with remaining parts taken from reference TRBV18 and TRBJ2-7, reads NAGVMQNPRHLVRRRGQEARLRCSPMKGHSHVYWYRQLPEEGLKFMVYLQKENIIDESGMPKERFSAEFPKEGPSILRIQQVVRGDSAAYFCASSLGRTSSYEQYFGPGTRLTVT.

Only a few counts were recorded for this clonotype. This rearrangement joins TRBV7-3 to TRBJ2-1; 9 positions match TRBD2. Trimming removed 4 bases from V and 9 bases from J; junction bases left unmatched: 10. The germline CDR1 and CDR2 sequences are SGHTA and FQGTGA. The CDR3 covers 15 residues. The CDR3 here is CASSSAGLAKGEQFF. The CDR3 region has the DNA TGTGCCAGCAGCTCCGCGGGACTAGCTAAGGGTGAGCAGTTCTTC. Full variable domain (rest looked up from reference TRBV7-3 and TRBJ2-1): GAGVSQTPSNKVTEKGKYVELRCDPISGHTALYWYRQSLGQGPEFLIYFQGTGAADDSGLPNDRFFAVRPEGSVSTLKIQRTERGDSAVYLCASSSAGLAKGEQFFGPGTRLTVL.

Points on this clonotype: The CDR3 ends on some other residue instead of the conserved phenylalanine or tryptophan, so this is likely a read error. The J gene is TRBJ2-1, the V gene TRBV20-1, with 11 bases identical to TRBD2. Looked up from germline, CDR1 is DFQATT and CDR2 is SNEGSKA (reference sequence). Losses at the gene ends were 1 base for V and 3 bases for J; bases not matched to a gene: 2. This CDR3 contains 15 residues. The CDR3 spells CSARATSGGYNEQFL. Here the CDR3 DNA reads TGCAGTGCTAGAGCTACTAGCGGGGGCTACAATGAGCAGTTCCTC.

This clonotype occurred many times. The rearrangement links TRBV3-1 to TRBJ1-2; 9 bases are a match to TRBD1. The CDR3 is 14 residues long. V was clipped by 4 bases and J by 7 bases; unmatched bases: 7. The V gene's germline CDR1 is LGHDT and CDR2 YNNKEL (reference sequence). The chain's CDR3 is CASSLVTGGSGYTF. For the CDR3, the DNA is TGTGCCAGCAGCCTTGTAACAGGGGGCTCTGGCTACACCTTC.

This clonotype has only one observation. The CDR3 nucleotides are TGCGCCAGCAGCCGGGGCGGAGGTTGGGAGACCCAGTACTTC. Its translation is CASSRGGGWETQYF. This sequence joins TRBV4-1 and TRBJ2-5; tentatively, D is TRBD1 or TRBD2 (5 bases each). CDR3 size: 14 residues. Germline assignment: CDR1 MGHRA and CDR2 YSYEKL. Trimming removed 4 bases at V and 5 bases at J, with 14 bases between.

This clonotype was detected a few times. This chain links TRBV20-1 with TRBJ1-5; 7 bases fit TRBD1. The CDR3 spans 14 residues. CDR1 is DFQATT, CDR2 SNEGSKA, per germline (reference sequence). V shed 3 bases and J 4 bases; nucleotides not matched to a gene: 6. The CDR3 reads CSASGTALNQPQHF. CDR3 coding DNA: TGCAGTGCTAGTGGGACAGCCTTAAATCAGCCCCAGCATTTT.

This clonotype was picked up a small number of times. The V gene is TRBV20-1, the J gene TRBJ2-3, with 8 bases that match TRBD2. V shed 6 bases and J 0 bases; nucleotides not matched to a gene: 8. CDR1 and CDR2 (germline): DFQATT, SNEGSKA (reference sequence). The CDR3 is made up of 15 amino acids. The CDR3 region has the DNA TGCAGTGCAGACGGGAGGGGTACAAGCACAGATACGCAGTATTTT. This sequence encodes CSADGRGTSTDTQYF.

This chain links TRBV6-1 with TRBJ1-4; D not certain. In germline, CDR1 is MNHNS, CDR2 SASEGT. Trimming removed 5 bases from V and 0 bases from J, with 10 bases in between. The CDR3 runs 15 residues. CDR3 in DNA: TGTGCCAGCAGTATTCGCCTTGCAACTAATGAAAAACTGTTTTTT. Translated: CASSIRLATNEKLFF.

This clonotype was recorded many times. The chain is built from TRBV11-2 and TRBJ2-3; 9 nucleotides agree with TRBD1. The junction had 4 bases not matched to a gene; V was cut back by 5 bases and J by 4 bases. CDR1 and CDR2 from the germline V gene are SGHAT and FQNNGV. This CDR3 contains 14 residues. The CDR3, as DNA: TGTGCCAGCAGCCAGGGACAGGGAGCAGATACGCAGTATTTT. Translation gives CASSQGQGADTQYF. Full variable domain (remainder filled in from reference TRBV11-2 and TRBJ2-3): EAGVAQSPRYKIIEKRQSVAFWCNPISGHATLYWYQQILGQGPKLLIQFQNNGVVDDSQLPKDRFSAERLKGVDSTLKIQPAKLEDSAVYLCASSQGQGADTQYFGPGTRLTVL.

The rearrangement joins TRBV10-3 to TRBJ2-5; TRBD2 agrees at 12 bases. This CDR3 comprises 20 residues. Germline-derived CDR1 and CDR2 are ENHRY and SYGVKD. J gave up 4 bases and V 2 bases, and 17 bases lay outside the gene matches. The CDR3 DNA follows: TGTGCCATCAGTGAGCCAACTTCCTACCTACTAGCGGGGGGCGGAGAGACCCAGTACTTC. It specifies CAISEPTSYLLAGGGETQYF.

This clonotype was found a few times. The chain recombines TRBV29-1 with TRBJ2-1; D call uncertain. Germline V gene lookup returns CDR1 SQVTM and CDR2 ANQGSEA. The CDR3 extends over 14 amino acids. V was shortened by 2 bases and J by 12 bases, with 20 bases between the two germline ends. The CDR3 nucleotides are TGCAGCGTTGAACGCCCAAAGTTCAACTTGGGGCAGTTCTTC. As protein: CSVERPKFNLGQFF.

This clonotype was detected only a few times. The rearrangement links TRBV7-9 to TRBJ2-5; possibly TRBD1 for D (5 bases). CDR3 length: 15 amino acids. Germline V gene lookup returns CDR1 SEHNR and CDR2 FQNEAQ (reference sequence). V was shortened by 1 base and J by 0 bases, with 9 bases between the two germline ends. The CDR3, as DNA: TGTGCCAGCAGCTTAGTGGCGACAGACCAAGAGACCCAGTACTTC. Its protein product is CASSLVATDQETQYF. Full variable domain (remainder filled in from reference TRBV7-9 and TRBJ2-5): DTGVSQNPRHKITKRGQNVTFRCDPISEHNRLYWYRQTLGQGPEFLTYFQNEAQLEKSRLLSDRFSAERPKGSFSTLEIQRTEQGDSAMYLCASSLVATDQETQYFGPGTRLLVL.

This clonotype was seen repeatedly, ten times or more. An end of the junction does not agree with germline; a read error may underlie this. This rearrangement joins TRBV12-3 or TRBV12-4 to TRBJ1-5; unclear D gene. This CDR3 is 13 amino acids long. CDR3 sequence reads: CASSLGSNQPQHF. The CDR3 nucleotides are TGTGCCAGCAGCTTAGGTAGCAATCAGCCCCAGCATTTT.

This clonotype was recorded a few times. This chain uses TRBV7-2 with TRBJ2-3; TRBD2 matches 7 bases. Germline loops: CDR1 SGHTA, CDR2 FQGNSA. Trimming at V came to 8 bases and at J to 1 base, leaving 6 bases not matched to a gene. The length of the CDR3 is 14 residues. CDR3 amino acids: CASRHAGGTDTQYF. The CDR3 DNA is TGTGCCAGCCGCCATGCGGGAGGCACAGATACGCAGTATTTT.

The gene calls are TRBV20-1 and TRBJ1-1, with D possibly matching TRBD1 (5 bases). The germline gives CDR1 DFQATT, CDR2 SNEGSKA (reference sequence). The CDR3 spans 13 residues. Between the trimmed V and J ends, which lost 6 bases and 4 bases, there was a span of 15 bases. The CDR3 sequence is CSATGAPGTEAFF. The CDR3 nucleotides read TGCAGTGCAACCGGGGCCCCGGGCACTGAAGCTTTCTTT.